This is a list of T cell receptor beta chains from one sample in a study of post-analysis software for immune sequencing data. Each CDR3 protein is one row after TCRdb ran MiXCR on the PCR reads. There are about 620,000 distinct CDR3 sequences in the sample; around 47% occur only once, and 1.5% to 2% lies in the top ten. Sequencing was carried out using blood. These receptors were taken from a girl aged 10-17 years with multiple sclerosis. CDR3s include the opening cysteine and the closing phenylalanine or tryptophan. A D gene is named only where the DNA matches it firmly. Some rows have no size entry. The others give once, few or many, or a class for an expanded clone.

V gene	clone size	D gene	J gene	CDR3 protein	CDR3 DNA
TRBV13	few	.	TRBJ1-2	CASSLGSGFKGPYGYTF	TGTGCCAGCAGCTTAGGGTCGGGGTTTAAGGGGCCCTATGGCTACACCTTC
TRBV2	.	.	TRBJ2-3	CASLTRRPSDTQYF	TGTGCCAGCTTGACCCGCCGACCGTCAGATACGCAGTATTTT
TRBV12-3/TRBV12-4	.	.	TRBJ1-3	CASSFSTNSGNTIYF	TGTGCCAGCAGTTTTTCGACAAACTCTGGAAACACCATATATTTT
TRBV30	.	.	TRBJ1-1	CAWSHLPGRTEAFF	TGTGCCTGGAGTCACCTTCCTGGGAGGACTGAAGCTTTCTTT
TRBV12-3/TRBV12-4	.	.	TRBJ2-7	CASSPRLSGVYEQYF	TGTGCCAGCAGCCCCCGGTTATCCGGAGTCTACGAGCAGTACTTC
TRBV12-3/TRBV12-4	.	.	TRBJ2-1	CASTLAAPLTDNEQFF	TGTGCCAGCACTCTCGCCGCCCCCCTGACCGACAATGAGCAGTTCTTC
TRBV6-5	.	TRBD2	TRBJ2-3	CASRAGTSGRGYTQYF	TGTGCCAGCAGAGCAGGGACTAGCGGGCGGGGATATACGCAGTATTTT
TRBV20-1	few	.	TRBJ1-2	CSARAGIFYGYTF	TGCAGTGCTAGGGCCGGGATATTCTATGGCTACACCTTC
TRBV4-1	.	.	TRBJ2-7	CASSPLDRSYEQYF	TGCGCCAGCAGCCCCCTTGACAGATCCTACGAGCAGTACTTC
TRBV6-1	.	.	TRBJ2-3	CASEGLNPSTDTQYF	TGTGCCTCCGAAGGACTCAATCCAAGCACAGATACGCAGTATTTT
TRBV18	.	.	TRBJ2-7	CASSPEIPSYEQYF	TGTGCCAGCTCACCAGAAATACCGTCCTACGAGCAGTACTTC
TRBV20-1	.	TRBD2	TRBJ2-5	CSARADGGEETQYF	TGCAGTGCTCGGGCTGACGGGGGGGAAGAGACCCAGTACTTC
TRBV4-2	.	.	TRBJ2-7	CASSQEAPYEQYF	TGTGCCAGCAGCCAAGAAGCCCCCTACGAGCAGTACTTC
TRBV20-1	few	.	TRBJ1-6	CSAPTGRSGSPLHF	TGCAGTGCTCCCACGGGCAGGTCGGGTTCACCCCTCCACTTT
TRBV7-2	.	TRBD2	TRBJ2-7	CASSLRVAGGYEQYF	TGTGCCAGCAGCTTGAGGGTAGCGGGGGGCTACGAGCAGTACTTC
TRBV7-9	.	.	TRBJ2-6	CASSLGVSLSGANVLTF	TGTGCCAGCAGCTTAGGTGTCAGCCTCTCTGGGGCCAACGTCCTGACTTTC
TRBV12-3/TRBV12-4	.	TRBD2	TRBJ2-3	CASRQLAASTDTQYF	TGTGCCAGCAGACAACTAGCGGCTAGCACAGATACGCAGTATTTT
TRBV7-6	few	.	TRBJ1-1	CASSLNWGDNTEAFF	TGTGCCAGCAGCTTAAATTGGGGAGATAACACTGAAGCTTTCTTT
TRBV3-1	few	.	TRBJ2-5	CASSQLASSETQYF	TGTGCCAGCAGCCAATTGGCTAGTTCGGAGACCCAGTACTTC
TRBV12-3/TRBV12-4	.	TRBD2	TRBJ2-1	CASSLGGGVAYNEQFF	TGTGCCAGCAGTTTAGGTGGGGGGGTAGCCTACAATGAGCAGTTCTTC
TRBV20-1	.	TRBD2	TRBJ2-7	CSAKLAGGAYEQYF	TGCAGTGCCAAACTAGCGGGAGGGGCCTACGAGCAGTACTTC
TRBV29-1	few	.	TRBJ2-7	CSAGDQIRAHEQYF	TGCAGCGCTGGGGACCAGATCCGAGCTCACGAGCAGTACTTC
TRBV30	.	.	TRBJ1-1	CAWGVMRGTEAFF	TGTGCCTGGGGGGTAATGAGGGGCACTGAAGCTTTCTTT
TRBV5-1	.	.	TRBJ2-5	CASSSTAADQETQYF	TGCGCCAGCAGCTCTACCGCAGCCGACCAAGAGACCCAGTACTTC
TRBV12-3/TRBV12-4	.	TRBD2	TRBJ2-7	CASSSPWSGSYEQYF	TGTGCCAGCAGTTCCCCTTGGAGCGGGAGCTACGAGCAGTACTTC
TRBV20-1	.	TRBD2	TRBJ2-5	CSAHIAGDVGETQYF	TGCAGTGCTCACATAGCGGGGGATGTGGGGGAGACCCAGTACTTC
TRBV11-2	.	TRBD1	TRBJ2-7	CASSPGTGGHEQYF	TGTGCCAGCAGCCCCGGGACAGGGGGCCACGAGCAGTACTTC
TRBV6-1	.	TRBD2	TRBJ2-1	CASPTGRLAGYNEQFF	TGTGCCAGCCCCACGGGCCGTCTAGCGGGTTACAATGAGCAGTTCTTC
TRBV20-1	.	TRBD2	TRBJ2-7	CSARAASGDEQYF	TGCAGTGCTAGAGCGGCTAGCGGTGACGAGCAGTACTTC
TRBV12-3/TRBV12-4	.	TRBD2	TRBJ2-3	CASSLGRGLAGTDTQYF	TGTGCCAGCAGTTTAGGGAGGGGACTAGCGGGAACGGATACGCAGTATTTT
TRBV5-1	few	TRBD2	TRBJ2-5	CASKGGGSVQETQYF	TGCGCCAGCAAGGGCGGGGGGTCAGTCCAAGAGACCCAGTACTTC
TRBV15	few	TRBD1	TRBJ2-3	CATSRDPGQSTDTQYF	TGTGCCACCAGCAGAGATCCGGGACAGAGCACAGATACGCAGTATTTT
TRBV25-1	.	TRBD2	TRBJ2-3	CASSEPGRTPDTQYF	TGTGCCAGCAGTGAGCCCGGGAGGACCCCAGATACGCAGTATTTT
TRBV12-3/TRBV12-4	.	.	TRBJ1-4	CASSFDGHRATNEKLFF	TGTGCCAGCAGTTTCGACGGCCATAGAGCAACTAATGAAAAACTGTTTTTT
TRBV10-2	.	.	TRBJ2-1	CASSESGQGFYNEQFF	TGCGCCAGCAGTGAGTCGGGGCAGGGCTTCTACAATGAGCAGTTCTTC
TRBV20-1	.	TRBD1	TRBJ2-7	CSARDRGQNSYEQYF	TGCAGTGCTAGAGACCGGGGACAGAACTCCTACGAGCAGTACTTC
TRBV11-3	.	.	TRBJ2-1	CASSYDGSSYNEQFF	TGTGCCAGCAGCTACGACGGGAGCTCCTACAATGAGCAGTTCTTC
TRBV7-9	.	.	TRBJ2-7	CASSLSVWDEQYF	TGTGCCAGCAGCTTGTCCGTATGGGACGAGCAGTACTTC
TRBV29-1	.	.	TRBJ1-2	CSVERGYGYTF	TGCAGCGTTGAAAGGGGTTATGGCTACACCTTC
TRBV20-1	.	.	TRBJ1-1	CSARVMNTEAFF	TGCAGTGCTAGAGTCATGAACACTGAGGCTTTCTTT
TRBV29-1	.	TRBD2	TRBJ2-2	CSVMGSGRDTGELFF	TGCAGCGTAATGGGGAGCGGGAGAGACACCGGGGAGCTGTTTTTT
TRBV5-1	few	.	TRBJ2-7	CASSSRADYEQYF	TGCGCCAGCAGCTCAAGGGCCGACTACGAGCAGTACTTC
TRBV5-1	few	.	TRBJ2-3	CASSLGVLGGEPTDTQYF	TGCGCCAGCAGCTTGGGCGTATTAGGTGGGGAGCCCACAGATACGCAGTATTTT
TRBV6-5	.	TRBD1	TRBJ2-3	CASSIQGPRSTDTQYF	TGTGCCAGCAGTATACAGGGGCCGCGGAGCACAGATACGCAGTATTTT